This T cell receptor (beta chain) stems from a study of OX40 agonist ivuxolimab in advanced cancers. Study-level background: Intravenous ivuxolimab was administered to patients every 2 weeks at 0.01 to 10 mg/kg. Overall study findings and caveats: The study found that CD8+ T cells averaged more expanded clones than CD4+. Some nonresponders also had low normalized T-cell clonal expansion.

Concerning this clone itself: Its antigen remains unidentified.

The protocol was immunoSEQ multiplex PCR, while the TCRdb copy is restricted to in-frame clones and leaves out a portion. The sample lists 40,000 to 55,000 clones; 89% were seen once. V dropped 0 bases and J dropped 5 bases, with 10 bases sitting between them. In germline, CDR1 is LNHDA, CDR2 SQIVND (reference sequence). This CDR3 comprises 14 residues. This material consisted of CD4+ or CD8+ T cells sorted from blood, taken in a trial of the OX40 agonist ivuxolimab. V is TRBV19 and J is TRBJ1-2; D call uncertain. The sequence was collected from an adult with an advanced solid tumor such as melanoma, head and neck, liver or kidney cancer. In nucleotides, the CDR3 is TGTGCCAGTAGTATAGACCCACGAGTGTATGGCTACACCTTC. Amino acid sequence: CASSIDPRVYGYTF.